This TCR beta chain derives from a study of T-cell memory formation after mild COVID-19. Study conclusions and caveats: Shrinking CD4+ clones were chiefly CM and EM; CD8+ ones were chiefly EMRA.

5'RACE with constant-segment primers yielded barcoded, UMI-tagged TCR alpha and TCR beta cDNA libraries. Each CDR3 protein is one row after TCRdb ran MiXCR on the 5' RACE reads. The data show around 390,000 distinct CDR3 sequences, 16% seen once. CDR1 MGHRA and CDR2 YSYEKL come from the germline V gene. Trimming left V 0 bases short and J 4 bases short, with 11 bases between. The CDR3 totals 15 residues. Details on this clonotype: Its antigen remains unknown.

The clonotype was recovered from a man between 18 and 35 years old who had mild COVID-19 (a few samples of this study predate the infection). Cell type and time point are not known. The sequenced sample consisted of PBMCs or a T cell subset sorted from them (not recorded which). The rearrangement uses TRBV4-1 and TRBJ2-3; D may be TRBD1 or TRBD2 (5 bases each). The CDR3 bases are TGCGCCAGCAGCCAAGAGGTGGGGGTGGCAGATACGCAGTATTTT. Its protein is CASSQEVGVADTQYF.